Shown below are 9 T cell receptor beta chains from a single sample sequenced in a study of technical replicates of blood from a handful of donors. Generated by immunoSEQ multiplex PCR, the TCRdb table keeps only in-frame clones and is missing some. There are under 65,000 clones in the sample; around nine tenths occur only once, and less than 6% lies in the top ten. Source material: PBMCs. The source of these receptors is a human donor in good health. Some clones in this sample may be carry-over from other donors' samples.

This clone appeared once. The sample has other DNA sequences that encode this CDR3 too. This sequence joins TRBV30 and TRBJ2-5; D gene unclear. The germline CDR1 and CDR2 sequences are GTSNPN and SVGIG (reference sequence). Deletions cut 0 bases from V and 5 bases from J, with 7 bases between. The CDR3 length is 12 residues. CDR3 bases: TGTGCCTGGAGTGTACAATCGGAGACCCAGTACTTC. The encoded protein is CAWSVQSETQYF.

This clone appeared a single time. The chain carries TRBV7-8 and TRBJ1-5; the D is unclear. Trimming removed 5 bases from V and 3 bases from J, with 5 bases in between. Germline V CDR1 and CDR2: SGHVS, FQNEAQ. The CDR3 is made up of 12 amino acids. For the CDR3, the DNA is TGTGCCAGCAGCGCGAACAATCAGCCCCAGCATTTT. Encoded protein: CASSANNQPQHF.

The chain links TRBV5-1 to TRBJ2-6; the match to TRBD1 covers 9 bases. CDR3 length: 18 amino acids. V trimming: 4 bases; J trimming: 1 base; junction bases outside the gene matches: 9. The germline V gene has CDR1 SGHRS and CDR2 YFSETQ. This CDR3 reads CASSAGTGSPSGANVLTF. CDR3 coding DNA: TGCGCCAGCAGCGCCGGGACAGGGTCTCCTTCTGGGGCCAACGTCCTGACTTTC.

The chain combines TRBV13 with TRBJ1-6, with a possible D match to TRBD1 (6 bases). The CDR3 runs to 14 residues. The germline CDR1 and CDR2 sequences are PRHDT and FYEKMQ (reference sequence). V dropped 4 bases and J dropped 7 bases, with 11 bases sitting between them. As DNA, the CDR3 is TGTGCCAGCAGCTCCCGGGACACAAATTCACCCCTCCACTTT. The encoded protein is CASSSRDTNSPLHF.

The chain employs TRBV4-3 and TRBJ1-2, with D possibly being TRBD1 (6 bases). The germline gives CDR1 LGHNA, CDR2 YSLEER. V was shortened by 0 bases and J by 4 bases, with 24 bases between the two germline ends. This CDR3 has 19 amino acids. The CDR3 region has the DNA TGCGCCAGCAGCCAAGATAGGTCGCCTTACAGGGTTGGGTTCTATGGCTACACCTTC. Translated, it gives CASSQDRSPYRVGFYGYTF.

CDR3 protein: CASSWDRGGEQYF. The CDR3 nucleotides read TGCGCCAGCAGCTGGGACAGGGGTGGCGAGCAGTACTTC. The rearrangement joins TRBV5-1 to TRBJ2-7, with 10 bases lining up with TRBD1. The germline CDR1 and CDR2 sequences are SGHRS and YFSETQ. The V segment lost 3 bases and the J segment 6 bases; nucleotides outside the gene matches: 3. The CDR3 totals 13 residues.

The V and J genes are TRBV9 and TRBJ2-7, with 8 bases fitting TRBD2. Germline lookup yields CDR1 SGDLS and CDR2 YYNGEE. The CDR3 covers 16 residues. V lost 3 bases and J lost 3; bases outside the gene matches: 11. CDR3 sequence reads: CASSAGGLAGIYEQYF. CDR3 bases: TGTGCCAGCAGCGCCGGTGGGTTAGCGGGAATCTACGAGCAGTACTTC.

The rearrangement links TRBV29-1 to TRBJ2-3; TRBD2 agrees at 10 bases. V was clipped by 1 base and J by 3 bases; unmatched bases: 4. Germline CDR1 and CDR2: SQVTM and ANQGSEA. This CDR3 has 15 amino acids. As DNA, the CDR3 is TGCAGCGTTGAAGTCCCTAGCGGGAGAACAGATACGCAGTATTTT. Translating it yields CSVEVPSGRTDTQYF.

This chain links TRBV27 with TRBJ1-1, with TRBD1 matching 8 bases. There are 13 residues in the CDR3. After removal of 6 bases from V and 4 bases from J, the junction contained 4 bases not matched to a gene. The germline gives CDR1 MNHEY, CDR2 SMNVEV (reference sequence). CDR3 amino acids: CASSPGGITEAFF. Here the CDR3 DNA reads TGTGCCAGCAGCCCAGGGGGCATCACTGAAGCTTTCTTT.